This record looks at one T cell receptor beta chain sequence and its context. This CDR3 contains 16 residues. Trimming removed 0 bases from V and 1 base from J; junction bases left unmatched: 1. The germline V gene encodes CDR1 LGHNA and CDR2 YNFKEQ. Clones were read by immunoSEQ multiplex PCR, and TCRdb kept only the in-frame ones, dropping some. The sample records about 2.4 million clones, 90% to 95% being singletons. These data are taken from a study of shared clonotypes between healthy human individuals. The sample comprised naive CD4+ T cells from PBMCs. Subset: CD45RA+ positively selected. This sequence was found in a man between 18 and 35 years old in good health. Some clones in this sample may be carry-over from other donors' samples. This chain uses TRBV4-2 with TRBJ2-1; 9 bases align to TRBD2. The DNA of the CDR3 is TGTGCCAGCAGCCAAGATGCGGGGGGGTCCTACAATGAGCAGTTCTTC. Translating it yields CASSQDAGGSYNEQFF.